This TCR beta chain was captured in a study of blood T cell repertoires in COVID-19. Study summary: From the United States, Italy and Spain came samples of acute and convalescent COVID-19.

Some clones are missing from TCRdb's copy, which holds only in-frame ones; the method was immunoSEQ multiplex PCR. This table has under 250,000 clones, 85% to 90% appearing once. The CDR3 is 12 residues long. Germline V gene data show CDR1 as SGHTA and CDR2 as FQGNSA. Trimming pared 5 bases from V and 0 bases from J, leaving 5 bases between. This study enrolled people aged about 18 to 90 from roughly 24 US geographic areas. Donors were grouped by their self-reported clinical history. The sequenced sample consisted of PBMCs or T cells enriched from blood (not recorded which). This clonotype originated in a man aged 35 to 55 who had recovered from COVID-19. The V gene is TRBV7-2, the J gene TRBJ2-7, with D hard to call. The CDR3 coding sequence is TGTGCCAGCAGCCACGGCTCCTACGAGCAGTACTTC. Translated, it gives CASSHGSYEQYF.